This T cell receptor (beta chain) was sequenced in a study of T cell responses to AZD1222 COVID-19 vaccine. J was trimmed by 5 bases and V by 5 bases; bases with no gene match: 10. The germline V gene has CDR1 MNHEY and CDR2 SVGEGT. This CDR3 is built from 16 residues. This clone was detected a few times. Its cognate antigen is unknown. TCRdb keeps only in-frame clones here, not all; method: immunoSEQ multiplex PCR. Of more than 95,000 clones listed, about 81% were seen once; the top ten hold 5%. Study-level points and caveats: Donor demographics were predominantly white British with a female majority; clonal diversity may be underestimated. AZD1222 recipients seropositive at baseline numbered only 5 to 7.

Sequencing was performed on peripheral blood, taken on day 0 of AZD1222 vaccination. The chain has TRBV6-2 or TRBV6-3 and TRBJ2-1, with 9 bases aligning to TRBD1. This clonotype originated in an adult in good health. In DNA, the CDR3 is TGTGCCAGCAGTCCCGCCCACAGGGGGCTGCACAATGAGCAGTTCTTC. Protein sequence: CASSPAHRGLHNEQFF.